The clone carrying this T cell receptor (beta chain) was counted a few times. Antigen specificity is unknown. This sample is drawn from a study of T-cell memory formation after mild COVID-19. Study-level background: TCR clustering was largely donor specific. Findings of the study overall: Contracting clones, day 15 to 85, had balanced CD4/CD8, and later expanders favored CD4+. Whether day 37 second-wave clones are SARS-CoV-2-specific was not confirmed.

TCRdb independently ran MiXCR on the 5' RACE reads; one entry per CDR3 protein. The sample yields more than 80,000 distinct CDR3 sequences, 15% to 20% seen once. Trimming shortened V by 5 bases and J by 7 bases, and 14 bases separated the two germline ends. This CDR3 has 14 amino acids. Germline loops: CDR1 SEHNR, CDR2 FQNEAQ (reference sequence). This chain connects TRBV7-9 to TRBJ2-2, with D tentatively TRBD2 (6 bases). The sequence was collected from an adult woman who had mild COVID-19 (a few samples of this study predate the infection). Cell type and time point are not known. Sequencing used PBMCs or a T cell subset sorted from them (not recorded which). The CDR3 region is CASSPLGGNGELFF. For the CDR3, the DNA is TGTGCCAGCAGCCCCTTGGGCGGGAACGGGGAGCTGTTTTTT.